The TCR beta chain under discussion was sequenced for a study of a mutant IDH1 vaccine in newly diagnosed glioma. At the level of the study: Commencement of vaccination occurred 4-6 weeks following radiotherapy alone, or concurrently with temozolomide cycles. Most had both radiotherapy and temozolomide beforehand; others had only one.

Regarding the study as a whole: Whatever changes occurred in top peripheral T cell clonotypes seemed unrelated to pseudoprogression.

The length of the CDR3 is 14 residues. CDR1 is SGHRS, CDR2 YFSETQ, per germline. Trimming removed 2 bases from V and 2 bases from J; junction bases left unmatched: 2. Profiled with immunoSEQ multiplex PCR; TCRdb holds only in-frame clones, not every one. Here the sample spans 40,000 to 65,000 clones, about three quarters being singletons. The time point was: week 5, during vaccination. Topical imiquimod accompanied each vaccine dose, which consisted of 300 ug of mutant IDH1 20-mer peptide. This clone has a handful of counts. The antigen remains undetermined. The sample carries other DNA sequences with the same CDR3.

The specimen was PBMCs, collected from a glioma patient whose treatment included an IDH1 peptide vaccine. This receptor was obtained from a woman aged 40-49 years with glioma. This chain uses TRBV5-1 with TRBJ2-3; 7 positions agree with TRBD1. CDR3 loop: CASSFGQDTDTQYF. Here the CDR3 DNA reads TGCGCCAGCAGCTTCGGACAGGACACAGATACGCAGTATTTT.